The clone carrying this T cell receptor beta chain was seen ten or more times. No antigen is known for it. This CDR3 spans 16 amino acids. Germline CDR1 is SGDLS and CDR2 is YYNGEE. V gave up 4 bases and J gave up 2 bases, with 16 bases separating them. The sample comes from a study of metastatic and nonmetastatic thyroid tumors. Study-level information: Peripheral blood and tumor or nodule samples from malignant and benign thyroid patients were compared. General study results and limits: Benign nodules reportedly had significantly lower TCR beta diversity than malignant thyroid tumors in blood and tumor.

Study processing details: The distant-metastasis classifier for papillary thyroid cancer was built from CDR3 differences across clinicopathological groups. TCRdb re-clonotyped the PCR reads through MiXCR. It is TCRdb's table, rather than the study itself, that gives the V and J calls and clone size. The sample lists about 40,000 clones, approximately 13% seen once, with 8% to 10% in the top ten. The entire patient cohort was treatment-naive prior to thyroid surgery. The receptor was isolated from a female donor with papillary thyroid cancer or a benign thyroid nodule (not recorded which). Some clones in this sample may be carry-over from other donors' samples. Sequencing used blood. The V call is TRBV9, the J call TRBJ2-1, with D perhaps matching TRBD1 (6 bases). Written as DNA, the CDR3 is TGTGCCAGCAGCCCTCTCCCCGAGGGGGCCTACAATGAGCAGTTCTTC. Translation gives CASSPLPEGAYNEQFF.